This T cell receptor beta chain appears in the sequencing data of a study of T cells in Graves' hyperthyroidism and ophthalmopathy. Criteria for exclusion of patients were uncontrolled infection, other autoimmune disease, pregnancy or lactation. Amplified TCR beta CDR3 regions came from RNA transcripts. The HTBI primer set served for first-round RT-PCR of the TCR CDR3. TCRdb ran MiXCR on the multiplex PCR reads and lists one entry per CDR3 protein. This sample has about 570,000 distinct CDR3 sequences, with 46% found just once. The CDR3 spans 12 residues. V lost 3 bases, J lost 9 bases, and 9 bases lay in between. CDR1 is LNHDA, CDR2 SQIVND, per germline (reference sequence). The sample holds one count of this clonotype. Its specificity is not known. The study's findings and limits: Through a model of 13 V-J features, ophthalmopathy was separated from stable hyperthyroidism. Blood also showed most of the thyroid clonotypes that were expanded above 0.001.

Material: peripheral blood or thyroid tissue (not recorded which). The sequence was obtained from an adult woman with Graves' disease, either hyperthyroidism or ophthalmopathy (not recorded which). This chain links TRBV19 with TRBJ2-1; maybe TRBD1 (5 bases). In DNA form, the CDR3 reads TGTGCCAGTAGTATTAGGGGTGGTGAGCAGTTCTTC. Amino acid sequence: CASSIRGGEQFF.